The rows below give T cell receptor beta chains drawn from one sample of a study of T cell responses to AZD1222 COVID-19 vaccine. This table comes from immunoSEQ multiplex PCR, and its TCRdb copy is limited to in-frame clones, with some not included. Among around 130,000 clones listed, roughly 90% were seen once. The sequencing here drew on peripheral blood, taken on day 0 of AZD1222 vaccination. The receptors derive from an adult in good health. Each CDR3 is given with its conserved first and last residue. The order of the fields is J gene, clone size, D gene, V gene, CDR3 protein, CDR3 DNA. A D gene is named only where the DNA matches it firmly. Clone size is stated in some rows and not others, as once, few, many or a class when expanded.

TRBJ1-2 NA NA TRBV2 CASSEGGNGYTF TGTGCCAGCAGTGAAGGAGGGAATGGCTACACCTTC
TRBJ2-7 NA TRBD1 TRBV19 CASAPGGQGTYEQYF TGTGCGTCCGCCCCGGGCGGACAGGGGACCTACGAGCAGTACTTC
TRBJ1-1 NA NA TRBV30 CAWGNTEAFF TGTGCCTGGGGGAACACTGAAGCTTTCTTT
TRBJ2-1 NA NA TRBV27 CASRGLYSYNEQFF TGTGCCAGCAGGGGACTGTACTCCTACAATGAGCAGTTCTTC
TRBJ2-5 NA NA TRBV7-2 CASSQDRWQETQYF TGTGCCAGCAGTCAGGACAGATGGCAAGAGACCCAGTACTTC
TRBJ1-3 few NA TRBV5-5 CASSFRGPGNTIYF TGTGCCAGCAGCTTTAGGGGTCCGGGGAACACCATATATTTT
TRBJ1-5 NA NA TRBV28 CASRARQLRDQPQHF TGTGCCAGCAGGGCCCGACAGCTAAGAGATCAGCCCCAGCATTTT
TRBJ2-5 once NA TRBV6-1 CASSERGDEGTQYF TGTGCCAGCAGTGAAAGGGGCGATGAGGGGACCCAGTACTTC
TRBJ2-7 NA NA TRBV7-8 CASSSTGQSYEQYF TGTGCCAGCAGTTCGACAGGTCAAAGCTACGAGCAGTACTTC
TRBJ1-2 NA TRBD1 TRBV2 CASRDPGQIYGYTF TGTGCCAGCAGAGATCCGGGACAGATCTATGGCTACACCTTC
TRBJ2-2 NA NA TRBV6-5 CASSANGGAGELFF TGTGCCAGCAGCGCAAACGGGGGCGCCGGGGAGCTGTTTTTT
TRBJ2-3 once TRBD1 TRBV14 CASGPTGLGGTQYF TGTGCCAGCGGACCGACAGGGCTAGGTGGTACGCAGTATTTT
TRBJ2-1 NA NA TRBV9 CASSEQFNEQFF TGTGCCAGCAGCGAACAGTTCAATGAGCAGTTCTTC
TRBJ1-1 NA NA TRBV25-1 CASSEGGRYTEAFF TGTGCCAGCAGTGAGGGGGGTAGATACACTGAAGCTTTCTTT
TRBJ1-2 NA TRBD1 TRBV6-4 CASAREQGGGYGYTF TGTGCCAGCGCACGTGAGCAGGGGGGAGGCTATGGCTACACCTTC
TRBJ2-5 NA NA TRBV3-1/TRBV3-2 CASSPTIAVTLQETQYF TGTGCCAGCAGTCCTACTATAGCGGTTACGTTACAAGAGACCCAGTACTTC
TRBJ1-6 NA TRBD1 TRBV5-1 CASSFTGGSPLHF TGCGCCAGCAGCTTTACAGGGGGTTCACCCCTCCACTTT
TRBJ2-7 NA NA TRBV5-5 CASTLSLRAGQHEQYF TGTGCCAGCACTCTTTCCTTGCGGGCAGGGCAGCACGAGCAGTACTTC
TRBJ1-5 NA NA TRBV7-9 CASSLVDRGPQHF TGTGCCAGCAGCTTAGTAGATCGCGGGCCCCAGCATTTT
TRBJ1-2 NA NA TRBV7-2 CASSFQGGWGYTF TGTGCCAGCAGCTTCCAAGGAGGGTGGGGCTACACCTTC
TRBJ1-5 NA TRBD1 TRBV4-1 CASSQTGAGGRNQPQHF TGCGCCAGCAGCCAAACGGGGGCAGGGGGCCGAAATCAGCCCCAGCATTTT
TRBJ1-4 NA TRBD1 TRBV23-1 CPSTPPGGQGGEKLFF TGCCCCAGCACTCCTCCTGGGGGACAGGGAGGGGAAAAACTGTTTTTT
TRBJ2-1 NA NA TRBV27 CATKGQGRSYNEQFF TGTGCCACCAAAGGTCAGGGGAGGTCCTACAATGAGCAGTTCTTC
TRBJ1-1 NA NA TRBV5-6 CASSLGRRLDTEAFF TGTGCCAGCAGCTTGGGGCGACGTCTGGACACTGAAGCTTTCTTT